Sequencing of this T cell receptor beta chain was carried out in a study of PD-1 blockade in classical Hodgkin lymphoma. Broader study findings: Sources of repertoire differences remain undefined, possibly disease activity or prior therapy. Newly diagnosed patients had diversity similar to the baseline diversity of complete responders. Before treatment, TCR diversity in newly diagnosed patients was reportedly lower than in healthy donors.

Documented time point: cycle 4 day 1 (C4D1), after more than 5 weeks of nivolumab. Exposure to brentuximab vedotin varied, and each patient had relapsed following autologous stem cell transplantation. Best outcomes ranged across complete response, partial response and progressive disease. V lost 0 bases to trimming and J lost 12 bases, with 9 bases between them. The CDR3 is 13 amino acids. Germline V lookup: CDR1 MGHRA, CDR2 YSYEKL. This clone was detected once. The antigen remains unidentified. Produced via immunoSEQ multiplex PCR; TCRdb's table is partial and in-frame only. The table has about 39,000 clones, just over 75% seen once; the top ten hold roughly 9.8%.

The clonotype was recovered from a human donor with classical Hodgkin lymphoma. Here the sequenced sample was peripheral blood mononuclear cells (PBMCs), taken before the fourth cycle of nivolumab. This chain joins TRBV4-1 and TRBJ1-6; D is undetermined. The CDR3 DNA reads as TGCGCCAGCAGCCAAGATCGCGGTGGACCCCTCCACTTT. This sequence encodes CASSQDRGGPLHF.